This TCR beta chain was identified in a study of blood T cell repertoires in COVID-19. Per the authors' pipeline: Amplified reference gene primers provided the basis for estimating nucleated cell counts. Sequencing was performed with immunoSEQ multiplex PCR; in TCRdb, only in-frame clones are kept and a portion is missing. The D gene and trimming were derived from the DNA, and the V and J assignments and clone size from that table. The repertoire has about 300,000 clones, approximately 84% of them found once; the top ten carry around 4.6%. Germline trimming cut 7 bases from V and 12 bases from J; bases unmatched to any gene: 10. CDR3 length: 13 residues. Germline assignment: CDR1 MNHEY and CDR2 SVGAGI.

The receptor was derived from a young man who had recovered from COVID-19. The chain carries TRBV6-5 and TRBJ2-1; 9 nucleotides line up with TRBD2. The specimen was PBMCs or T cells enriched from blood (not recorded which). CDR3 coding DNA: TGTGCCAGCACTTCCGATAGCGGGAGAGGGCAGTTCTTC. It codes for CASTSDSGRGQFF.